These 30 T cell receptor beta chains were sequenced from one sample in a study of blood T cell repertoires in COVID-19. Sequenced by immunoSEQ multiplex PCR; TCRdb stores in-frame clones only, minus some. The sample records around 160,000 clones, 87% being singletons. Input material: peripheral blood. The receptors were gathered from a woman in her sixties or seventies with COVID-19, enrolled during active disease.

This clone came up a few times. The chain uses TRBV5-4 and TRBJ1-4; 7 positions match TRBD1. With 3 bases clipped from V and 7 bases from J, the junction kept 6 bases outside the gene matches. The CDR3 has 14 amino acids. The germline V gene has CDR1 SGHNT and CDR2 YYREEE (reference sequence). The CDR3 DNA sequence: TGTGCCAGCAGCTCTCACCGGGACAGTGAAAAACTGTTTTTT. Translating it yields CASSSHRDSEKLFF.

The V and J genes are TRBV7-3 and TRBJ1-1; weak D call: TRBD1 (6 bases). Germline V gene data show CDR1 as SGHTA and CDR2 as FQGTGA. There are 13 residues in the CDR3. The V gene lost 5 bases and the J gene lost 7 bases, with 14 bases spanning the gap. Here the CDR3 DNA reads TGTGCCAGCAGCGTCGTACAGGGTAATGAAGCTTTCTTT. Protein sequence: CASSVVQGNEAFF.

The chain recombines TRBV25-1 with TRBJ1-1, with D possibly TRBD1 on 6 matching bases. In germline, CDR1 is MGHDK, CDR2 SYGVNS. This CDR3 is built from 12 residues. V was pared by 6 bases and J by 7 bases, with 12 bases between. The CDR3 loop is CASSRGSSEAFF. The CDR3 bases are TGTGCCAGCAGCAGGGGCTCGAGTGAAGCTTTCTTT.

In its sample, this clone was seen once. The genes are TRBV18 and TRBJ1-4; 8 bases agree with TRBD1. V lost 6 bases, J lost 2 bases, and 8 bases stayed unmatched. The CDR3 sequence is 16 residues long. Germline V gene sequence: CDR1 KGHSH, CDR2 LQKENI. The CDR3 is CASSPRQGFTNEKLFF. In nucleotides, the CDR3 is TGTGCCAGCTCGCCAAGACAGGGGTTCACTAATGAAAAACTGTTTTTT.

J is TRBJ2-2 and V is TRBV3-1 (or the pseudogene TRBV3-2); 10 nucleotides line up with TRBD1. There are 16 residues in the CDR3. V shed 4 bases, J shed 6 bases, and the junction held 8 bases outside the gene matches. Germline loops: CDR1 LGHDT, CDR2 YNNKEL (reference sequence). As DNA, the CDR3 is TGTGCCAGCAGCCGCACCGGGACAGGGGTGGCCGGGGAGCTGTTTTTT. It specifies CASSRTGTGVAGELFF.

The CDR3 nucleotides are TGCAGTGCTAGTCGGGGGGGTGAAGCTTTCTTT. It encodes CSASRGGEAFF. The J gene is TRBJ1-1, the V gene TRBV20-1, with a tentative D call TRBD1 (5 bases). CDR3 length: 11 residues. V was cut by 3 bases and J by 7 bases, with 9 bases left in between. The germline V gene has CDR1 DFQATT and CDR2 SNEGSKA (reference sequence).

V and J are TRBV5-4 and TRBJ1-4; 7 bases fit TRBD1. The CDR3 runs 14 residues. The trim removed 3 bases at V and 7 bases at J, leaving 6 bases unmatched. The V gene's germline CDR1 is SGHNT and CDR2 YYREEE (reference sequence). CDR3 sequence: CASSSTGIGEKLFF. The CDR3 DNA reads as TGTGCCAGCAGCTCGACAGGGATCGGTGAAAAACTGTTTTTT.

The V and J genes are TRBV19 and TRBJ1-1, with D perhaps matching TRBD1 (6 bases). V lost 0 bases, J lost 6 bases, and 11 bases lay in between. CDR1 LNHDA and CDR2 SQIVND come from the germline V gene (reference sequence). The CDR3 totals 14 residues. The DNA of the CDR3 is TGTGCCAGTAGTATAGATTGGGAGGGGGCTGAAGCTTTCTTT. Translating it yields CASSIDWEGAEAFF.

The gene calls are TRBV3-1 (or the pseudogene TRBV3-2) and TRBJ2-3; perhaps TRBD2 as D (6 bases). Germline V lookup: CDR1 LGHDT, CDR2 YNNKEL (reference sequence). V dropped 6 bases and J dropped 1 base, with 8 bases sitting between them. This CDR3 has 13 residues. CDR3 DNA sequence: TGTGCCAGCAGTCAGCGGGGCACAGATACGCAGTATTTT. Amino acids: CASSQRGTDTQYF.

The rearrangement joins TRBV7-3 to TRBJ2-7, with 10 nucleotides matching TRBD1. The CDR3 runs to 16 residues. With V trimmed by 3 bases and J by 7 bases, 12 bases remained unmatched. Germline CDR1 and CDR2: SGHTA and FQGTGA. The CDR3 spells CASSLEAGTGAGEQYF. The CDR3 DNA reads as TGTGCCAGCAGCTTGGAAGCCGGGACAGGGGCCGGGGAGCAGTACTTC.

The chain is built from TRBV7-2 and TRBJ2-1; TRBD2 matches 7 bases. V was clipped by 2 bases and J by 8 bases; unmatched bases: 9. The CDR3 is 15 amino acids. The germline V gene encodes CDR1 SGHTA and CDR2 FQGNSA. The CDR3 DNA follows: TGTGCCAGCAGCTTAAGGGCGGGGGAGTCCGATGAGCAGTTCTTC. The encoded protein is CASSLRAGESDEQFF.

This sequence joins TRBV4-1 and TRBJ1-5; D may be TRBD1 (6 bases). The CDR3 extends over 16 amino acids. Trimming removed 3 bases at V and 1 base at J, with 13 bases between. Germline-derived CDR1 and CDR2 are MGHRA and YSYEKL. The CDR3 sequence is CASSQITGLSNQPQHF. In DNA, the CDR3 is TGCGCCAGCAGCCAGATCACAGGGTTGAGCAATCAGCCCCAGCATTTT.

The genes are TRBV29-1 and TRBJ1-6, with 7 bases lining up with TRBD1. This CDR3 region has 12 residues. From germline, CDR1 is SQVTM and CDR2 ANQGSEA. The V segment lost 8 bases and the J segment 10 bases; nucleotides outside the gene matches: 8. CDR3 in amino acids: CSISTGNSPLHF. CDR3 DNA: TGCAGCATTTCGACAGGGAACTCACCCCTCCACTTT. Full variable domain (outside the CDR3, taken from reference TRBV29-1 and TRBJ1-6): SAVISQKPSRDICQRGTSLTIQCQVDSQVTMMFWYRQQPGQSLTLIATANQGSEATYESGFVIDKFPISRPNLTFSTLTVSNMSPEDSSIYLCSISTGNSPLHFGNGTRLTVT.

This clone showed up just once. The J gene is TRBJ1-2, the V gene TRBV27; TRBD1 is a possible D gene (6 bases). Germline V gives CDR1 MNHEY, CDR2 SMNVEV (reference sequence). V lost 7 bases and J lost 8, with 11 bases in between. The length of the CDR3 is 11 residues. CDR3 DNA: TGTGCCAGCACCACAGGGAACGGCTACACCTTC. It translates to CASTTGNGYTF.

The rearrangement joins TRBV18 to TRBJ2-3; D is undetermined. The CDR3 is 13 amino acids. Germline V CDR1 and CDR2: KGHSH, LQKENI. Trimming took off 2 bases at V and 5 bases at J, with 8 bases between the two ends. The CDR3: CASSPLAEDTQYF. The CDR3 DNA is TGTGCCAGCTCACCATTAGCAGAAGATACGCAGTATTTT.

The chain has TRBV7-7 and TRBJ1-5; D unclear. Germline V gives CDR1 SSHAT, CDR2 FNYEAQ (reference sequence). The CDR3 is made up of 13 amino acids. V was cut by 1 base and J by 8 bases, with 9 bases left in between. The CDR3 sequence: CASSLEGREPQHF. CDR3 sequence (DNA): TGTGCCAGCAGCTTAGAAGGGCGGGAGCCCCAGCATTTT.

The chain has TRBV30 and TRBJ1-3; D may be TRBD1 (6 bases). The CDR3 loop spans 16 amino acids. Germline assignment: CDR1 GTSNPN and CDR2 SVGIG (reference sequence). V lost 5 bases, J lost 1 base, and 18 bases lay in between. CDR3 protein: CAWHQTGSPSGNTIYF. The CDR3 DNA sequence: TGTGCCTGGCACCAAACAGGGAGCCCATCTGGAAACACCATATATTTT.

J is TRBJ1-5 and V is TRBV6-1; D is undetermined. From germline, CDR1 is MNHNS and CDR2 SASEGT. Trimming stripped 0 bases from V and 0 bases from J, with 6 bases between. CDR3 size: 15 residues. Here the CDR3 DNA reads TGTGCCAGCAGTGAAGCATCGGGTAGCAATCAGCCCCAGCATTTT. Amino acids: CASSEASGSNQPQHF.

CDR3 bases: TGTGCCATCAGTGAATCGGGGACAGGGGGCAGTGAAAAACTGTTTTTT. This encodes CAISESGTGGSEKLFF. The chain has TRBV10-3 and TRBJ1-4, with 12 bases aligning to TRBD1. Germline CDR1 and CDR2: ENHRY and SYGVKD. Trimming at V came to 3 bases and at J to 7 bases, leaving 6 bases not matched to a gene. CDR3 length equals 16 residues.

This chain uses TRBV6-1 with TRBJ1-2; D remains ambiguous. Germline lookup yields CDR1 MNHNS and CDR2 SASEGT. V gave up 1 base and J gave up 4 bases, with 4 bases separating them. The CDR3 has 12 amino acids. CDR3 DNA: TGTGCCAGCAGTGAAGACAGCTATGGCTACACCTTC. Residues: CASSEDSYGYTF.

The chain recombines TRBV2 with TRBJ2-5, with D perhaps TRBD1 (5 bases). The germline gives CDR1 SNHLY, CDR2 FYNNEI. This CDR3 is 14 amino acids long. V lost 5 bases and J lost 7, with 17 bases in between. The DNA of the CDR3 is TGTGCCAGCAGTCCCCAGGGCGATGATGGGACCCAGTACTTC. Encoded protein: CASSPQGDDGTQYF.

The genes are TRBV7-2 and TRBJ1-1; a weak D match, TRBD1 (6 bases). Germline V lookup: CDR1 SGHTA, CDR2 FQGNSA. CDR3 size: 15 residues. With 5 bases removed from V and 0 bases from J, the gap between germline ends came to 13 bases. CDR3 in amino acids: CASSPQTGLNTEAFF. CDR3 DNA: TGTGCCAGCAGCCCTCAAACAGGGCTGAACACTGAAGCTTTCTTT.

The chain links TRBV6-5 to TRBJ2-5; no definite D call. CDR1 is MNHEY, CDR2 SVGAGI, per germline. The CDR3 loop spans 15 amino acids. V lost 0 bases to trimming and J lost 5 bases, with 13 bases between them. This chain's CDR3 is CASSYSTGSVETQYF. DNA of the CDR3: TGTGCCAGCAGTTACTCGACGGGTTCCGTGGAGACCCAGTACTTC.

The chain is built from TRBV19 and TRBJ1-5, with D possibly TRBD1 on 6 matching bases. This CDR3 is built from 15 residues. Deletions cut 0 bases from V and 6 bases from J, with 12 bases between. Germline V gene sequence: CDR1 LNHDA, CDR2 SQIVND (reference sequence). The CDR3 DNA is TGTGCCAGTAGTATAGACCTCAGGGGTAGTCAGCCCCAGCATTTT. Its translation is CASSIDLRGSQPQHF.

The rearrangement links TRBV5-5 to TRBJ1-1; 10 bases map to TRBD1. J lost 1 base, V lost 4 bases, and 4 bases had no gene match. This CDR3 region has 15 residues. Germline assignment: CDR1 SGHKS and CDR2 YYEKEE (reference sequence). The DNA for the CDR3 is TGTGCCAGCAGCCGACAGGGGGCTAGGAACACTGAAGCTTTCTTT. Protein sequence: CASSRQGARNTEAFF.

This clone was counted a single time. The chain employs TRBV29-1 and TRBJ2-1, with 9 bases aligning to TRBD1. The CDR3 is 15 residues long. The V segment lost 7 bases and the J segment 6 bases; nucleotides outside the gene matches: 13. CDR1 and CDR2 (germline): SQVTM, ANQGSEA. Here the CDR3 reads CSGSIRDRAINEQFF. The CDR3 DNA reads TGCAGCGGTAGTATCCGGGACAGGGCGATCAATGAGCAGTTCTTC.

This clone was found once. The CDR3 here is CASSQGGDTGELFF. The CDR3 bases are TGTGCCAGCAGCCAAGGAGGAGACACCGGGGAGCTGTTTTTT. The chain combines TRBV3-1 (or the pseudogene TRBV3-2) with TRBJ2-2, with no clear D. This CDR3 is built from 14 residues. Per the germline V gene, CDR1 is LGHDT and CDR2 is YNNKEL (reference sequence). V shed 1 base and J shed 3 bases, with 6 bases lying between them.

The rearrangement uses TRBV7-9 and TRBJ1-1, with 7 nucleotides matching TRBD1. The trim removed 3 bases at V and 5 bases at J, leaving 6 bases unmatched. From germline, CDR1 is SEHNR and CDR2 FQNEAQ (reference sequence). The CDR3 length is 14 residues. The CDR3 protein is CASSLGQRWTEAFF. The DNA of the CDR3 is TGTGCCAGCAGCTTGGGACAGCGTTGGACTGAAGCTTTCTTT.

The genes are TRBV5-1 and TRBJ1-1; weak D call: TRBD1 (5 bases). CDR3 length: 15 amino acids. V dropped 7 bases and J dropped 1 base, with 17 bases sitting between them. Germline V gives CDR1 SGHRS, CDR2 YFSETQ. The chain's CDR3 is CASGAGVAQNTEAFF. In DNA form, the CDR3 reads TGCGCCAGCGGGGCCGGTGTAGCCCAGAACACTGAAGCTTTCTTT.

The V call is TRBV12-5, the J call TRBJ2-5, with 10 bases fitting TRBD2. The CDR3 runs to 15 residues. Germline lookup yields CDR1 LGHNT and CDR2 FRNRAP. V was pared by 5 bases and J by 2 bases, with 5 bases of the junction left unmatched. CDR3 residues: CASGPGLAVQETQYF. The CDR3 DNA reads as TGTGCTAGTGGTCCAGGACTAGCGGTACAAGAGACCCAGTACTTC.